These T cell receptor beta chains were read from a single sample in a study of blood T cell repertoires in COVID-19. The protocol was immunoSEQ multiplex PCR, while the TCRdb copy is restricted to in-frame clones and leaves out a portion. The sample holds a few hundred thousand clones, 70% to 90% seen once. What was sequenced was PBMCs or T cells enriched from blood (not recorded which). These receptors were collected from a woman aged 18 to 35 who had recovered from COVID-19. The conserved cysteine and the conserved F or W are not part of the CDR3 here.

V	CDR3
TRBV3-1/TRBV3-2	ASSQGFGRDNEQF
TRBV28	ASSPSYNEQF
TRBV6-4	ASSVSGGLGDTQY
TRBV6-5	ASRGAKGYGYT
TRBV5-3	ARSFRDRGQATQY
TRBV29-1	SVEKVAGGSYGYT
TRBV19	ASSPGTASTYGYT
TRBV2	ASRLGQVNSPLH
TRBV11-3	ASSSPYTGELF
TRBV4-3	ASSQPGEHREAF